The 13 T cell receptor beta chains presented below share a single source sample, sequenced in a study of blood T cell repertoires in COVID-19. Some clones are missing from TCRdb's copy, which holds only in-frame ones; the method was immunoSEQ multiplex PCR. The sample lists approximately 61,000 clones, about 86% occurring once. The source material was peripheral blood. The receptor set was obtained from a human donor in a cohort sampled during active COVID-19.

This clone was seen many times. The V call is TRBV13, the J call TRBJ2-3; 7 bases align to TRBD2. This CDR3 contains 18 residues. CDR1 PRHDT and CDR2 FYEKMQ come from the germline V gene (reference sequence). The V gene end was trimmed by 6 bases and the J gene end by 3 bases; junction bases not matched to a gene: 18. Here the CDR3 DNA reads TGTGCCAGCAGTAAACCCTGGCGGGAGAAAGTTCGGACAGATACGCAGTATTTT. It translates to CASSKPWREKVRTDTQYF. Supplemented by reference TRBV13 and TRBJ2-3, the full variable domain reads AAGVIQSPRHLIKEKRETATLKCYPIPRHDTVYWYQQGPGQDPQFLISFYEKMQSDKGSIPDRFSAQQFSDYHSELNMSSLELGDSALYFCASSKPWREKVRTDTQYFGPGTRLTVL.

This clone has just a few counts. The V call is TRBV7-9, the J call TRBJ1-1, with 8 bases matching TRBD1. CDR3 length: 15 residues. V trimming: 1 base; J trimming: 4 bases; junction bases outside the gene matches: 5. Per the germline V gene, CDR1 is SEHNR and CDR2 is FQNEAQ (reference sequence). In nucleotides, the CDR3 is TGTGCCAGCAGCTTAGAGGACAGGGCGGGCACTGAAGCTTTCTTT. It translates to CASSLEDRAGTEAFF.

This sequence joins TRBV5-8 and TRBJ2-5; 7 bases are shared with TRBD1. Germline values: CDR1 SGHTS, CDR2 YDEGEE. With V trimmed by 4 bases and J by 0 bases, 9 bases remained unmatched. This CDR3 is 16 amino acids long. CDR3 in DNA: TGTGCCAGCAGCATGGGACAGACCCGGTACCAAGAGACCCAGTACTTC. Amino acids: CASSMGQTRYQETQYF.

The chain combines TRBV18 with TRBJ1-5, with TRBD1 matching 8 bases. This CDR3 has 15 amino acids. Looked up from germline, CDR1 is KGHSH and CDR2 is LQKENI. J was trimmed by 4 bases and V by 6 bases; bases with no gene match: 8. CDR3 nucleotide sequence: TGTGCCAGCTCCGACCAGACAGGGGTAAATCAGCCCCAGCATTTT. This codes for CASSDQTGVNQPQHF.

The gene calls are TRBV6-5 and TRBJ2-3; 8 bases agree with TRBD2. The CDR3 contains 14 residues. Germline-derived CDR1 and CDR2 are MNHEY and SVGAGI. V gave up 10 bases and J gave up 1 base; unmatched junction bases: 7. The CDR3 DNA sequence: TGTGCCACACGGGGGGGGGCCCGCACAGATACGCAGTATTTT. Amino acid sequence: CATRGGARTDTQYF.

V is TRBV5-1 and J is TRBJ1-6; no firm D call. Germline CDR1 is SGHRS and CDR2 is YFSETQ. This CDR3 region has 14 residues. Trimming shortened V by 1 base and J by 8 bases, and 10 bases separated the two germline ends. The CDR3 DNA is TGCGCCAGCAGCTTGACCTCTCGGGATTCACCCCTCCACTTT. Amino acids: CASSLTSRDSPLHF.

The chain joins TRBV5-1 to TRBJ2-1, with 9 nucleotides matching TRBD2. Germline values: CDR1 SGHRS, CDR2 YFSETQ. V was clipped by 0 bases and J by 8 bases; unmatched bases: 12. This CDR3 is built from 17 residues. Here the CDR3 reads CASSLVLAGAGLHEQFF. The CDR3 coding sequence is TGCGCCAGCAGCTTGGTGTTAGCGGGAGCGGGTCTCCATGAGCAGTTCTTC.

About this clone: The sample has other DNA sequences that encode this CDR3 too. The rearrangement uses TRBV7-2 and TRBJ2-5; 9 bases map to TRBD2. In germline, CDR1 is SGHTA, CDR2 FQGNSA. The CDR3 covers 13 residues. V lost 3 bases and J lost 7; bases outside the gene matches: 3. The CDR3 nucleotides read TGTGCCAGCAGCTTGGGACTAGCAGGGACCCAGTACTTC. Translating it yields CASSLGLAGTQYF.

This clone has a single count. Other DNA sequences within the sample encode an identical CDR3. V is TRBV28 and J is TRBJ1-1; D unclear. V was shortened by 8 bases and J by 3 bases, with 10 bases between the two germline ends. CDR1 and CDR2 (germline): MDHEN, SYDVKM. CDR3 size: 12 residues. The CDR3 spells CASLRQDTEAFF. CDR3 nucleotides: TGTGCCAGCTTAAGACAAGACACTGAAGCTTTCTTT.

V is TRBV20-1 and J is TRBJ2-1; D is ambiguous. Trimming cost V 3 bases and J 9 bases, with 12 bases left between them. This CDR3 region has 12 residues. Germline V CDR1 and CDR2: DFQATT, SNEGSKA (reference sequence). The CDR3 DNA reads TGCAGTGCTAGTATGGTGATGGCTGAGCAGTTCTTC. Translation gives CSASMVMAEQFF.

CDR3 bases: TGTGCCAGCCCCTTATCCGGGACAGGGGCTGGAAACACCATATATTTT. Translation: CASPLSGTGAGNTIYF. The chain combines TRBV7-2 with TRBJ1-3, with 10 bases aligning to TRBD1. The CDR3 contains 16 residues. The V and J ends lost 8 bases and 2 bases, in that order; junction bases with no gene match: 9. The germline V gene has CDR1 SGHTA and CDR2 FQGNSA.

This clone was seen more than once but under ten times. The V call is TRBV14, the J call TRBJ1-6; no clear D gene. Between the trimmed V and J ends, which lost 4 bases and 4 bases, there was a span of 2 bases. This CDR3 is built from 12 residues. The V gene's germline CDR1 is SGHDN and CDR2 FVKESK. CDR3 sequence reads: CASSPYNSPLHF. The CDR3 DNA sequence: TGTGCCAGCAGCCCATATAATTCACCCCTCCACTTT.

This clone showed up just a few times. The V and J genes are TRBV30 and TRBJ1-2, with 9 bases matching TRBD1. Looked up from germline, CDR1 is GTSNPN and CDR2 is SVGIG (reference sequence). The CDR3 consists of 13 residues. Unmatched junction bases numbered 2, after V lost 0 bases and J lost 6 bases. CDR3 loop: CAWSVNRGHGYTF. CDR3 sequence (DNA): TGTGCCTGGAGTGTAAACAGGGGGCATGGCTACACCTTC.